This is a list of T cell receptor beta chains from one sample in a study of T cell responses to AZD1222 COVID-19 vaccine. Method: immunoSEQ multiplex PCR; TCRdb's copy keeps in-frame clones and lacks some. The sample gives approximately 100,000 clones, roughly 89% of which show up once; 9% to 15% is in the top ten. Sequencing used peripheral blood, obtained on day 0 of AZD1222 vaccination. Receptors originate from an adult in good health. Each CDR3 is given with its conserved first and last residue. D genes are given only for firm matches. Only part of the rows carry a size: once, few, many, or a class if the clone is expanded.

size: .
V: TRBV6-5
D: TRBD1
J: TRBJ1-1
CDR3: CASSRQGGGTEAFF
DNA: TGTGCCAGCAGTCGACAGGGTGGAGGGACTGAAGCTTTCTTT

size: .
V: TRBV6-1
D: .
J: TRBJ1-3
CDR3: CASSEGDRNTIYF
DNA: TGTGCCAGCAGTGAGGGGGATAGAAACACCATATATTTT

size: once
V: TRBV5-6
D: .
J: TRBJ2-6
CDR3: CASFTSSGANVLTF
DNA: TGTGCCAGCTTTACATCCTCTGGGGCCAACGTCCTGACTTTC

size: .
V: TRBV27
D: .
J: TRBJ2-5
CDR3: CASSLSKGGETQYF
DNA: TGTGCCAGCAGTTTATCGAAGGGCGGTGAGACCCAGTACTTC

size: .
V: TRBV14
D: .
J: TRBJ2-2
CDR3: CASSPRPMGELFF
DNA: TGTGCCAGCAGTCCCCGTCCCATGGGGGAGCTGTTTTTT

size: .
V: TRBV4-1
D: .
J: TRBJ2-4
CDR3: CASSQDEGNIQYF
DNA: TGCGCCAGCAGCCAAGATGAGGGAAACATTCAGTACTTC

size: .
V: TRBV19
D: .
J: TRBJ1-5
CDR3: CASNLGAGFSNQPQHF
DNA: TGTGCCAGTAACCTAGGTGCGGGGTTTAGCAATCAGCCCCAGCATTTT

size: .
V: TRBV4-2
D: .
J: TRBJ2-7
CDR3: CASSQDGGGTPYEQYF
DNA: TGTGCCAGCAGCCAAGATGGTGGCGGGACCCCCTACGAGCAGTACTTC

size: .
V: TRBV29-1
D: .
J: TRBJ2-5
CDR3: CSVEASETQYF
DNA: TGCAGCGTCGAAGCCTCTGAGACCCAGTACTTC

size: .
V: TRBV3-1/TRBV3-2
D: .
J: TRBJ2-2
CDR3: CASSQESIGELFF
DNA: TGTGCCAGCAGCCAAGAGTCCATCGGGGAGCTGTTTTTT

size: .
V: TRBV30
D: .
J: TRBJ1-3
CDR3: CAWSVHGNTIYF
DNA: TGTGCCTGGAGTGTACACGGAAACACCATATATTTT

size: .
V: TRBV19
D: .
J: TRBJ1-5
CDR3: CASSMQRRNQPQHF
DNA: TGTGCCAGTAGTATGCAGAGACGCAATCAGCCCCAGCATTTT

size: .
V: TRBV28
D: TRBD1
J: TRBJ1-2
CDR3: CASKKTGGAYGYTF
DNA: TGTGCCAGCAAAAAGACAGGGGGCGCCTATGGCTACACCTTC

size: .
V: TRBV6-2/TRBV6-3
D: TRBD2
J: TRBJ2-1
CDR3: CASSYVGGRMPFF
DNA: TGTGCCAGCAGTTACGTTGGCGGGAGAATGCCGTTCTTC

size: .
V: TRBV2
D: .
J: TRBJ2-5
CDR3: CASSKSAQETQYF
DNA: TGTGCCAGCAGTAAGTCGGCCCAAGAGACCCAGTACTTC

size: few
V: TRBV6-5
D: TRBD2
J: TRBJ2-1
CDR3: CASRLAGLGNEQFF
DNA: TGTGCCAGCAGGCTAGCGGGATTGGGCAATGAGCAGTTCTTC

size: once
V: TRBV5-4
D: .
J: TRBJ2-2
CDR3: CASSFGTDTGELFF
DNA: TGTGCCAGCAGCTTCGGGACCGACACCGGGGAGCTGTTTTTT

size: .
V: TRBV28
D: .
J: TRBJ1-3
CDR3: CASRQGVNTIYF
DNA: TGTGCCAGCCGGCAGGGTGTAAACACCATATATTTT

size: .
V: TRBV7-6
D: TRBD2
J: TRBJ2-1
CDR3: CASSLPGLAANEQFF
DNA: TGTGCCAGCAGTCTACCGGGACTAGCGGCCAATGAGCAGTTCTTC

size: .
V: TRBV11-2
D: .
J: TRBJ1-5
CDR3: CASSLEGQPQHF
DNA: TGTGCCAGCAGCTTAGAAGGGCAGCCCCAGCATTTT

size: .
V: TRBV6-5
D: TRBD1
J: TRBJ1-1
CDR3: CASRVDRVNTEAFF
DNA: TGTGCCAGCAGAGTCGACAGGGTGAACACTGAAGCTTTCTTT

size: .
V: TRBV11-2
D: .
J: TRBJ2-7
CDR3: CASSGATYEQYF
DNA: TGTGCCAGCAGTGGAGCCACCTACGAGCAGTACTTC

size: .
V: TRBV18
D: TRBD1
J: TRBJ1-6
CDR3: CASSPGQDSPLHF
DNA: TGTGCCAGCTCACCCGGACAGGACTCACCCCTCCACTTT

size: .
V: TRBV5-6
D: TRBD1
J: TRBJ1-2
CDR3: CASSTADRNYGYTF
DNA: TGTGCCAGCAGCACGGCGGACAGGAACTATGGCTACACCTTC

size: .
V: TRBV20-1
D: TRBD2
J: TRBJ2-6
CDR3: CSASSSGRTGANVLTF
DNA: TGCAGTGCTAGTAGTAGCGGGAGGACTGGGGCCAACGTCCTGACTTTC

size: .
V: TRBV15
D: .
J: TRBJ1-5
CDR3: CATSPGGGNQPQHF
DNA: TGTGCCACCAGCCCGGGTGGCGGCAATCAGCCCCAGCATTTT

size: .
V: TRBV19
D: .
J: TRBJ1-2
CDR3: CASSREYNYGYTF
DNA: TGTGCCAGCAGCAGGGAGTACAACTATGGCTACACCTTC

size: few
V: TRBV11-2
D: TRBD2
J: TRBJ2-7
CDR3: CASSLTTAGLGYEQYF
DNA: TGTGCCAGCAGCCTGACGACAGCGGGGCTAGGCTACGAGCAGTACTTC

size: once
V: TRBV6-6
D: .
J: TRBJ1-6
CDR3: CASSYSPDLEGPLHF
DNA: TGTGCCAGCAGTTACTCCCCCGATCTTGAGGGGCCCCTCCACTTT

size: .
V: TRBV7-2
D: TRBD2
J: TRBJ2-3
CDR3: CASTYGGTDTQYF
DNA: TGTGCCAGCACCTACGGGGGGACAGATACGCAGTATTTT

size: .
V: TRBV6-5
D: .
J: TRBJ2-7
CDR3: CASPRDSGYEQYF
DNA: TGTGCCAGCCCCCGGGATAGCGGATACGAGCAGTACTTC

size: .
V: TRBV6-5
D: .
J: TRBJ2-7
CDR3: CASSSPTRTSYEQYF
DNA: TGTGCCAGCAGTTCCCCGACTAGAACTTCCTACGAGCAGTACTTC

size: .
V: TRBV3-1/TRBV3-2
D: .
J: TRBJ2-1
CDR3: CASSQVGQGSNPFF
DNA: .

size: .
V: TRBV30
D: .
J: TRBJ2-7
CDR3: CAWSPDNYEQYF
DNA: TGTGCCTGGAGCCCCGACAACTACGAGCAGTACTTC

size: .
V: TRBV5-6
D: .
J: TRBJ2-2
CDR3: CASSPQLGPEELFF
DNA: TGTGCCAGCAGCCCCCAGCTTGGGCCGGAGGAGCTGTTTTTT

size: .
V: TRBV5-1
D: TRBD1
J: TRBJ2-5
CDR3: CASSLGTGLETQYF
DNA: TGCGCCAGCAGCTTGGGGACAGGGCTGGAGACCCAGTACTTC

size: once
V: TRBV29-1
D: .
J: TRBJ1-3
CDR3: CSVEGGSGNTIYF
DNA: TGCAGCGTTGAGGGCGGCTCTGGAAACACCATATATTTT

size: .
V: TRBV10-3
D: TRBD2
J: TRBJ2-1
CDR3: CAISRTSGSGNEQFF
DNA: TGTGCCATCAGTCGGACTAGCGGGAGTGGCAATGAGCAGTTCTTC

size: .
V: TRBV15
D: TRBD2
J: TRBJ2-5
CDR3: CATSRDLRGAGAETQYF
DNA: TGTGCCACCAGCAGAGACCTGCGAGGCGCGGGAGCAGAGACCCAGTACTTC

size: .
V: TRBV18
D: .
J: TRBJ1-5
CDR3: CASSPGVHNQPQHF
DNA: TGTGCCAGCTCACCGGGGGTCCACAATCAGCCCCAGCATTTT

size: .
V: TRBV2
D: .
J: TRBJ1-1
CDR3: CASSGGVTEAFF
DNA: TGTGCCAGCAGTGGTGGGGTAACTGAAGCTTTCTTT

size: few
V: TRBV6-6
D: TRBD1
J: TRBJ2-1
CDR3: CASSSGQGFGQEQFF
DNA: TGTGCCAGCTCTTCCGGACAGGGATTTGGACAGGAGCAGTTCTTC